These 19 T cell receptor beta chains originate from one sample sequenced in a study of blood T cell repertoires in COVID-19. The method was immunoSEQ multiplex PCR; TCRdb's version includes in-frame clones alone and lacks a portion of them. The table shows a few hundred thousand clones, with around 89% occurring only once. Source material: PBMCs or T cells enriched from blood (not recorded which). These receptors all stem from a man aged 18 to 35 who had recovered from COVID-19.

The gene calls are TRBV2 and TRBJ1-2; 9 bases align to TRBD1. The CDR3 is 12 residues long. In germline, CDR1 is SNHLY, CDR2 FYNNEI. The trim removed 5 bases at V and 12 bases at J, leaving 7 bases unmatched. CDR3 DNA sequence: TGTGCCAGCAGTACTACAGGGGGCGGGCACACCTTC. As protein: CASSTTGGGHTF. Supplemented by reference TRBV2 and TRBJ1-2, the full variable domain reads EPEVTQTPSHQVTQMGQEVILRCVPISNHLYFYWYRQILGQKVEFLVSFYNNEISEKSEIFDDQFSVERPDGSNFTLKIRSTKLEDSAMYFCASSTTGGGHTFGSGTRLTVV.

A few counts support this clone. V is TRBV19 and J is TRBJ1-3; possibly TRBD1 for D (5 bases). The CDR3 loop spans 16 amino acids. Germline values: CDR1 LNHDA, CDR2 SQIVND (reference sequence). With 3 bases removed from V and 3 bases from J, the gap between germline ends came to 15 bases. The CDR3 DNA is TGTGCCAGTAGTATTGGCGGGACCGCAAATGGAAACACCATATATTTT. Protein sequence: CASSIGGTANGNTIYF.

The sample holds one count of this clone. The gene calls are TRBV7-2 and TRBJ1-1; no reliable D call. CDR3 size: 18 residues. Germline lookup yields CDR1 SGHTA and CDR2 FQGNSA. Trimming removed 1 base at V and 3 bases at J, with 21 bases between. This CDR3 is CASSLDPIDRGGDTEAFF. The CDR3, as DNA: TGTGCCAGCAGCTTAGACCCAATTGACCGGGGAGGCGACACTGAAGCTTTCTTT.

The genes are TRBV6-5 and TRBJ2-1; maybe TRBD2 (7 bases). Germline CDR1 is MNHEY and CDR2 is SVGAGI. The CDR3 length is 14 residues. Between the trimmed V and J ends, which lost 7 bases and 5 bases, there was a span of 15 bases. The CDR3 coding sequence is TGTGCCAGCACCAAGGGGGGGGCCCACAATGAGCAGTTCTTC. This gives the protein CASTKGGAHNEQFF.

As to this clone: An end of the junction does not agree with germline; a read error may underlie this. The rearrangement joins TRBV2 to TRBJ1-3; possibly TRBD1 for D (5 bases). This CDR3 region has 14 residues. From germline, CDR1 is SNHLY and CDR2 FYNNEI. CDR3 amino acids: CASVEWGTGDTIYF. In DNA form, the CDR3 reads TGTGCCAGCGTTGAGTGGGGCACTGGAGACACCATATATTTT.

This chain links TRBV11-2 with TRBJ2-5; 9 bases are a match to TRBD2. V trimming: 6 bases; J trimming: 3 bases; junction bases outside the gene matches: 14. Germline loops: CDR1 SGHAT, CDR2 FQNNGV. The CDR3 extends over 17 amino acids. The CDR3 is CASSFLPAGGDKETQYF. The DNA of the CDR3 is TGTGCCAGCAGTTTTCTCCCAGCGGGAGGAGACAAAGAGACCCAGTACTTC.

The DNA of the CDR3 is TGTGCCAGCAGCCAAGTGGGCAGGGGGGTTGAAGCTTTCTTT. It encodes CASSQVGRGVEAFF. The chain employs TRBV3-1 (or the pseudogene TRBV3-2) and TRBJ1-1; 7 nucleotides agree with TRBD1. V was clipped by 1 base and J by 7 bases; unmatched bases: 6. The CDR3 sequence is 14 residues long. The germline CDR1 and CDR2 sequences are LGHDT and YNNKEL (reference sequence).

J is TRBJ2-3 and V is TRBV5-1; 8 bases agree with TRBD2. V was pared by 0 bases and J by 4 bases, with 7 bases of the junction left unmatched. The CDR3 runs 16 residues. Germline CDR1 SGHRS, CDR2 YFSETQ. For the CDR3, the DNA is TGCGCCAGCAGCTTGGGACCAGCGGGGGAGGCAGATACGCAGTATTTT. Encoded protein: CASSLGPAGEADTQYF.

This clone showed up just a few times. This chain uses TRBV2 with TRBJ1-2; unclear D gene. V lost 7 bases and J 0 bases, leaving 12 bases between the germline ends. The CDR3 runs to 14 residues. Looked up from germline, CDR1 is SNHLY and CDR2 is FYNNEI. CDR3 protein: CASIAFGSNYGYTF. For the CDR3, the DNA is TGTGCCAGCATAGCTTTCGGGTCTAACTATGGCTACACCTTC. Combining the CDR3 with reference TRBV2 and TRBJ1-2 gives the whole variable domain EPEVTQTPSHQVTQMGQEVILRCVPISNHLYFYWYRQILGQKVEFLVSFYNNEISEKSEIFDDQFSVERPDGSNFTLKIRSTKLEDSAMYFCASIAFGSNYGYTFGSGTRLTVV.

V and J are TRBV6-1 and TRBJ1-3; TRBD1 is a possible D gene (5 bases). The germline V gene has CDR1 MNHNS and CDR2 SASEGT. Trimming took 3 bases from V and 1 from J, leaving 13 bases between them. The CDR3 sequence is 16 residues long. CDR3 sequence reads: CASSEGTGGSGNTIYF. The CDR3 region has the DNA TGTGCCAGCAGTGAGGGGACTGGTGGGTCTGGAAACACCATATATTTT.

This chain connects TRBV28 to TRBJ2-1, with a tentative D call TRBD2 (5 bases). V dropped 6 bases and J dropped 6 bases, with 9 bases sitting between them. The CDR3 loop spans 12 amino acids. The germline gives CDR1 MDHEN, CDR2 SYDVKM. The CDR3 DNA is TGTGCCAGCAGGCTAGCTTCCAATGAGCAGTTCTTC. This sequence encodes CASRLASNEQFF.

This chain joins TRBV19 and TRBJ2-1; 15 nucleotides match TRBD2. In germline, CDR1 is LNHDA, CDR2 SQIVND (reference sequence). The CDR3 contains 16 residues. The junction had 6 bases not matched to a gene; V was cut back by 3 bases and J by 9 bases. The CDR3 loop reads CASSIGTSGRSTEQFF. Written as DNA, the CDR3 is TGTGCCAGTAGTATCGGGACTAGCGGGAGGTCAACTGAGCAGTTCTTC. Full variable domain (missing parts from reference TRBV19 and TRBJ2-1): DGGITQSPKYLFRKEGQNVTLSCEQNLNHDAMYWYRQDPGQGLRLIYYSQIVNDFQKGDIAEGYSVSREKKESFPLTVTSAQKNPTAFYLCASSIGTSGRSTEQFFGPGTRLTVL.

The chain has TRBV14 and TRBJ2-7; D possibly corresponds to TRBD1 (5 bases). CDR3 length equals 14 residues. Germline V CDR1 and CDR2: SGHDN, FVKESK. V lost 0 bases and J 7 bases, leaving 13 bases between the germline ends. The CDR3 protein is CASSQEDTSWEQYF. As DNA, the CDR3 is TGTGCCAGCAGCCAAGAGGACACCAGTTGGGAGCAGTACTTC.

The DNA of the CDR3 is TGTGCCAGCAGCGTAACAACTAGCGCCGCCAATGAGCAGTTCTTC. Translating it yields CASSVTTSAANEQFF. The chain recombines TRBV9 with TRBJ2-1, with TRBD2 identical over 7 bases. This CDR3 has 15 amino acids. The trim removed 1 base at V and 6 bases at J, leaving 7 bases unmatched. Germline values: CDR1 SGDLS, CDR2 YYNGEE.

The chain combines TRBV7-8 with TRBJ1-5, with no clear D. From germline, CDR1 is SGHVS and CDR2 FQNEAQ. Trimming removed 4 bases at V and 0 bases at J, with 16 bases between. The CDR3 covers 17 residues. The CDR3 nucleotides are TGTGCCAGCAGCTCCTCAGTCGGGGAGCATAGCAATCAGCCCCAGCATTTT. This gives the protein CASSSSVGEHSNQPQHF.

The chain couples TRBV19 to TRBJ1-5, with 7 positions matching TRBD1. The germline CDR1 and CDR2 sequences are LNHDA and SQIVND (reference sequence). CDR3 length: 13 residues. The V segment lost 2 bases and the J segment 6 bases; nucleotides outside the gene matches: 1. The CDR3 DNA reads as TGTGCCAGTAGTATAAAGGGGGCTCAGCCCCAGCATTTT. It translates to CASSIKGAQPQHF.

The chain employs TRBV28 and TRBJ1-4; 9 bases map to TRBD1. The germline V gene has CDR1 MDHEN and CDR2 SYDVKM. The CDR3 is made up of 15 amino acids. With V trimmed by 5 bases and J by 10 bases, 11 bases remained unmatched. CDR3 loop: CASSPPGQGVGKLFF. The DNA of the CDR3 is TGTGCCAGCAGTCCCCCGGGACAGGGAGTAGGAAAACTGTTTTTT.

This sequence joins TRBV19 and TRBJ2-1, with D maybe TRBD1 (5 bases). This CDR3 comprises 12 residues. The germline gives CDR1 LNHDA, CDR2 SQIVND (reference sequence). V was cut by 3 bases and J by 7 bases, with 7 bases left in between. CDR3 sequence: CASSMYRNEQFF. The CDR3 DNA reads as TGTGCCAGTAGTATGTACAGGAATGAGCAGTTCTTC.

CDR3 bases: TGTGCCAGCAGCCAAGGGGGCATTAATGAAAAACTGTTTTTT. Translation: CASSQGGINEKLFF. This chain uses TRBV3-1 (or the pseudogene TRBV3-2) with TRBJ1-4, with D perhaps TRBD1 (5 bases). The germline V gene encodes CDR1 LGHDT and CDR2 YNNKEL (reference sequence). Trimming pared 1 base from V and 4 bases from J, leaving 7 bases between. This CDR3 region has 14 residues.